This TCR beta chain was recovered during a study of cytotoxic CD8 clonotypes in ibrutinib-treated CLL. Study details: It was after a median 12 months of treatment, range 6 to 36, that response samples were taken.

The germline V gene encodes CDR1 MNHNY and CDR2 SVGAGI (reference sequence). CDR3 length equals 16 residues. V gave up 4 bases and J gave up 0 bases, with 10 bases separating them. Sequencing used immunoSEQ multiplex PCR; TCRdb keeps in-frame clones, though not all of them. The sample records almost 250,000 clones, under 80% being singletons. This TCR came from a human donor with chronic lymphocytic leukemia. This material consisted of PBMCs, taken after 24 months of ibrutinib treatment. The chain couples TRBV6-6 to TRBJ1-6; tentatively, D is TRBD1 (6 bases). CDR3 residues: CASSFGQNSYNSPLHF. The CDR3 DNA reads TGTGCCAGCAGTTTCGGACAGAACTCCTATAATTCACCCCTCCACTTT.